Listed below are T cell receptor beta chains from one sample, sequenced in a study of blood T cell repertoires in COVID-19. TCRdb keeps only in-frame clones here, not all; method: immunoSEQ multiplex PCR. Of approximately 100,000 clones in the sample, more than 75% were seen once. Specimen: peripheral blood. The source is a human donor in a cohort sampled during active COVID-19. Both conserved end residues are part of each CDR3. D genes are given only for firm matches. Not every row has a clone size; where given, it reads once, few, many or a size class.

v_call,j_call,d_call,clone_size,cdr3_length,cdr3_nt,cdr3_aa
TRBV5-1,TRBJ1-2,.,.,14,TGCGCCAGCAGCCCAGGACGGGAAACCTATGGCTACACCTTC,CASSPGRETYGYTF
TRBV24-1,TRBJ1-1,TRBD1,once,15,TGTGCCACAAGTGGTACTACCCAGGGGGCCGCTGAAGCTTTCTTT,CATSGTTQGAAEAFF
TRBV6-6,TRBJ2-5,TRBD2,few,14,TGTGCCAGCGTTTTCGAGCGGGAGTTCGAGACCCAGTACTTC,CASVFEREFETQYF
TRBV6-5,TRBJ2-5,TRBD1,once,14,TGTGCCAGCAGAGGGACAGGGGGGAAAGAGACCCAGTACTTC,CASRGTGGKETQYF
TRBV6-5,TRBJ2-1,TRBD2,.,15,TGTGCCAGCAGTAGTCGCCTAGCGGGGTTCAATGAGCAGTTCTTC,CASSSRLAGFNEQFF
TRBV6-1,TRBJ1-5,.,few,15,TGTGCCAGCAGTGAAGTAGCGACGGACAATCAGCCCCAGCATTTT,CASSEVATDNQPQHF
TRBV28,TRBJ1-4,TRBD1,.,17,TGTGCCAGCAGTTATCCTAATCCGGGACAGGGGGCTCGGAAACTGTTTTTT,CASSYPNPGQGARKLFF
TRBV12-3/TRBV12-4,TRBJ1-1,.,.,13,TGTGCCAGCAGACTTCAGGGTAAGGCTGAAGCTTTCTTT,CASRLQGKAEAFF
TRBV9,TRBJ1-4,TRBD1,.,18,TGTGCCAGCAGCGTCACCTCCGGGACAGGGGTTACAAACGAAAAACTGTTTTTT,CASSVTSGTGVTNEKLFF
TRBV29-1,TRBJ1-1,TRBD1,.,14,TGCAGCGTCGGCCGACAGGGAAGGGACACTGAAGCTTTCTTT,CSVGRQGRDTEAFF
TRBV18,TRBJ1-4,.,.,13,TGTGCCAGCTCACCAAACTTACGGGAAAAACTGTTTTTT,CASSPNLREKLFF
TRBV19,TRBJ1-4,.,.,13,TGTGCCAGTACAGGGAACGGGTATGAAAAACTGTTTTTT,CASTGNGYEKLFF
TRBV7-6,TRBJ2-5,TRBD2,.,13,TGTGCCACGTGGGGGGGTCCTGGTGAGACCCAGTACTTC,CATWGGPGETQYF
TRBV10-2,TRBJ2-5,.,.,13,TGCGCCACCCGCCAGGGCCCAGGCGAGACCCAGTACTTC,CATRQGPGETQYF
TRBV5-1,TRBJ2-1,TRBD2,.,11,TGCGCCAGCCGGGGGGAAAATGAGCAGTTCTTC,CASRGENEQFF
TRBV5-1,TRBJ2-3,TRBD2,.,19,TGCGCCAGCAGCTTGGGCCTTCTCCCGGGGACTAGCGGCCAAGATACGCAGTATTTT,CASSLGLLPGTSGQDTQYF
TRBV7-3,TRBJ1-6,.,few,15,TGTGCCAGCAGCTTAATGGGCCCCCCTAATTCACCCCTCCACTTT,CASSLMGPPNSPLHF
TRBV7-5,TRBJ2-1,.,.,13,TGTGTCAGAACCCCGGCGGGGGGGCCGGAGCAGTTCTTC,CVRTPAGGPEQFF
TRBV7-2,TRBJ2-1,TRBD1,few,13,TGTGCCAGCAGCTGGACAGGGGAGGATGAGCAGTTCTTC,CASSWTGEDEQFF
TRBV7-6,TRBJ2-7,TRBD1,few,15,TGTGCCAGCAGCCGCCTGGGACAGGCGGACTACGAGCAGTACTTC,CASSRLGQADYEQYF
TRBV7-9,TRBJ2-3,TRBD2,.,15,TGTGCCAGCAGCCTGGGACTAGCGAGCACAGATACGCAGTATTTT,CASSLGLASTDTQYF
TRBV19,TRBJ1-2,.,.,14,TGTGCCAGTAGCGATGCGGGTTTTAACTATGGCTACACCTTC,CASSDAGFNYGYTF
TRBV6-2/TRBV6-3,TRBJ2-7,.,.,16,TGTGCCAGCAGTCAAGCCCCCCCTCTCCACCTCTACGAGCAGTACTTC,CASSQAPPLHLYEQYF
TRBV27,TRBJ1-2,.,.,16,TGTGCCAGCAGTTTATCCTCAGGGGCAGTGGACTATGGCTACACCTTC,CASSLSSGAVDYGYTF
TRBV9,TRBJ2-5,.,.,15,TGTGCCAGCAGCGTAGGTTCGGGGGGCGGGGAGACCCAGTACTTC,CASSVGSGGGETQYF
TRBV11-2,TRBJ2-3,TRBD1,.,17,TGTGCCAGCAGGCTAACAGGGGAGAGGGGAGGCACAGATACGCAGTATTTT,CASRLTGERGGTDTQYF
TRBV18,TRBJ2-1,.,.,13,TGTGCCAGCTCACCGTTTCCCAGGTACGAGCAGTTCTTC,CASSPFPRYEQFF
TRBV19,TRBJ2-5,TRBD2,.,17,TGTGCCAGTAGCCTGAGAGCGGGGGTGTTGGCCCAAGAGACCCAGTACTTC,CASSLRAGVLAQETQYF
TRBV5-4,TRBJ1-6,.,.,15,TGTGCCAGCAGCTTCAACCCGGGAGAAAATTCACCCCTCCACTTT,CASSFNPGENSPLHF
TRBV27,TRBJ2-1,TRBD1,.,15,TGTGCCAGCAGTTTAGTCGGGATCAGGGGGAATGAGCAGTTCTTC,CASSLVGIRGNEQFF
TRBV27,TRBJ2-1,.,.,13,TGTGCCAGCAGTTTCGCCGACGCGAACGAGGAGTTCTTC,CASSFADANEEFF
TRBV28,TRBJ2-3,.,.,17,TGTGCCAGCAGTTATAATGTCAGGGCAACTAGCACAGATACGCAGTATTTT,CASSYNVRATSTDTQYF
TRBV7-9,TRBJ1-4,.,.,16,TGTGCCAGCAGCTTAGGGTCCGGACAGTATAATGAAAAACTGTTTTTT,CASSLGSGQYNEKLFF
TRBV10-3,TRBJ2-3,.,.,18,TGTGCCATAGAACAGGGGACTAGAGCACTTGATAGCACAGATACGCAGTATTTT,CAIEQGTRALDSTDTQYF
TRBV9,TRBJ1-2,.,.,15,TGTGCCAGCAGCGTAGATAGCCAGGGTTTGAGTGGCTACACCTTC,CASSVDSQGLSGYTF
TRBV6-2/TRBV6-3,TRBJ1-2,.,.,17,TGTGCCAGCAGTTTTGGGGTAAGGACGCCGGAGGACTATGGCTACACCTTC,CASSFGVRTPEDYGYTF
TRBV27,TRBJ2-3,TRBD2,.,18,TGTGCCAGCAGTTTAAGTCCCCTAGCGGGGGGGCTTGCAGATACGCAGTATTTT,CASSLSPLAGGLADTQYF
TRBV7-9,TRBJ1-5,TRBD1,.,16,TGTGCCAGCAGCCTCGGGACAGTGAATAGCAATCAGCCCCAGCATTTT,CASSLGTVNSNQPQHF
TRBV6-1,TRBJ1-4,TRBD1,.,17,TGTGCCAGCAGTGCTTCGGGTTCGGGACAGGGAAATGAAAAACTGTTTTTT,CASSASGSGQGNEKLFF
TRBV20-1,TRBJ1-2,.,.,15,TGCAGTGCTAGTTCCGCAGACAGGAGGAACTATGGCTACACCTTC,CSASSADRRNYGYTF
TRBV28,TRBJ2-2,.,.,16,TGTGCCAGCAGTTTGCCCCGACGACAATACACCGGGGAGCTGTTTTTT,CASSLPRRQYTGELFF
TRBV3-1/TRBV3-2,TRBJ2-5,TRBD2,.,15,TGTGCCAGCAGCCATCTCGCGGGAGGGCTGGAGACCCAGTACTTC,CASSHLAGGLETQYF
TRBV7-6,TRBJ1-1,.,.,17,TGTGCCAGCAGCTGGCCCATTGAAACAGGGTCGGGCACTGAAGCTTTCTTT,CASSWPIETGSGTEAFF
TRBV9,TRBJ1-2,TRBD1,.,16,TGTGCCAGCAGCCAAGACCCCGGGACAGGGATCTATGGCTACACCTTC,CASSQDPGTGIYGYTF
TRBV6-5,TRBJ1-6,TRBD1,.,15,TGTGCCAGCAGGCCCCGGGACAGGACGGATTCACCCCTCCACTTT,CASRPRDRTDSPLHF
TRBV2,TRBJ2-7,TRBD1,.,13,TGTGCCAGCAGTGGAGAGACAGGGGGCGAGCAGTACTTC,CASSGETGGEQYF
TRBV28,TRBJ1-1,.,.,19,TGTGCCAGCAGTTTACCTGTTACCCCAAGGCTGGGGGGGAACACTGAAGCTTTCTTT,CASSLPVTPRLGGNTEAFF